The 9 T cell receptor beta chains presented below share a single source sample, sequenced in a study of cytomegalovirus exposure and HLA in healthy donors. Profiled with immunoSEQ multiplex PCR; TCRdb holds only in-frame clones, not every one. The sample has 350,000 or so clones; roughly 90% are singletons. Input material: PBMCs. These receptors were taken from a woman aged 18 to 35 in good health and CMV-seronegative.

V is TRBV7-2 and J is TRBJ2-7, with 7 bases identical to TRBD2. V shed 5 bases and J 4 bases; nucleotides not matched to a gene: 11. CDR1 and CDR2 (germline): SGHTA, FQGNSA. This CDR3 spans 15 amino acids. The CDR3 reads CASSAREGPPYEQYF. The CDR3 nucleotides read TGTGCCAGCAGCGCAAGGGAGGGGCCGCCGTACGAGCAGTACTTC.

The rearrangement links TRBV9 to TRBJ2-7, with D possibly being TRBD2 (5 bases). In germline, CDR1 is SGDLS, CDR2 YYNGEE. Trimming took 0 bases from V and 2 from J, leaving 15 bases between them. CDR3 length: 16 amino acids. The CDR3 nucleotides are TGTGCCAGCAGCGTAGAGGCGGTGGACTTGACCTACGAGCAGTACTTC. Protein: CASSVEAVDLTYEQYF.

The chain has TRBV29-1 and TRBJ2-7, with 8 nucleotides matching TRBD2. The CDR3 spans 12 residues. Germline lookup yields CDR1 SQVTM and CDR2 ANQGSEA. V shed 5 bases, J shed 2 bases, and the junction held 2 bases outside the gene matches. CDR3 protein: CSVPSGPYEQYF. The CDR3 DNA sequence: TGCAGCGTTCCTAGCGGGCCCTACGAGCAGTACTTC.

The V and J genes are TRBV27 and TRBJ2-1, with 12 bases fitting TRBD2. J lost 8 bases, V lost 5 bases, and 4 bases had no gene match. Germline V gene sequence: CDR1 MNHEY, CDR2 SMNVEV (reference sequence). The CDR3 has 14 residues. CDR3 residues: CASSQLAGGYEQFF. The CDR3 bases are TGTGCCAGCAGTCAACTAGCGGGAGGATATGAGCAGTTCTTC.

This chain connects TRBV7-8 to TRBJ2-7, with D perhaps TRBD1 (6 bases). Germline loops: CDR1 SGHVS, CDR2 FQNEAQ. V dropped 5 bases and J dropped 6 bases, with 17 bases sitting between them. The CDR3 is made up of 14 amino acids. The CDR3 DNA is TGTGCCAGCAGCCACAACAGGGAAACGGGCGAGCAGTACTTC. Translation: CASSHNRETGEQYF. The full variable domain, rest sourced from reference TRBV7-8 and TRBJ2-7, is GAGVSQSPRYKVAKRGQDVALRCDPISGHVSLFWYQQALGQGPEFLTYFQNEAQLDKSGLPSDRFFAERPEGSVSTLKIQRTQQEDSAVYLCASSHNRETGEQYFGPGTRLTVT.

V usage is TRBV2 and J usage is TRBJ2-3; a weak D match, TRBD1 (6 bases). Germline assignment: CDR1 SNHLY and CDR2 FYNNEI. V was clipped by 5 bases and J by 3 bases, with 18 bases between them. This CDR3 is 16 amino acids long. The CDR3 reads CASSPTHRVGTDTQYF. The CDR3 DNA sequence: TGTGCCAGCAGTCCGACCCACAGGGTTGGTACAGATACGCAGTATTTT.

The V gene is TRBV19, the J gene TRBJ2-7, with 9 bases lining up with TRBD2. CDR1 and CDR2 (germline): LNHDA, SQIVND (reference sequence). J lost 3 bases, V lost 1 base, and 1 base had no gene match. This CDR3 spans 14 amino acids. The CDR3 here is CASSIGAGGYEQYF. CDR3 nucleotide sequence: TGTGCCAGTAGTATAGGAGCGGGGGGCTACGAGCAGTACTTC. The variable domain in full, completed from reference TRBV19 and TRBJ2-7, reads DGGITQSPKYLFRKEGQNVTLSCEQNLNHDAMYWYRQDPGQGLRLIYYSQIVNDFQKGDIAEGYSVSREKKESFPLTVTSAQKNPTAFYLCASSIGAGGYEQYFGPGTRLTVT.

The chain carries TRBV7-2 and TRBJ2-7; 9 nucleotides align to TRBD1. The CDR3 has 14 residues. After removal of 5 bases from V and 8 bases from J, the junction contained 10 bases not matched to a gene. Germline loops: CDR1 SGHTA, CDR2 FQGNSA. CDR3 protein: CASSRTRDREKQYF. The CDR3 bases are TGTGCCAGCAGCCGGACCCGGGACAGGGAAAAGCAGTACTTC. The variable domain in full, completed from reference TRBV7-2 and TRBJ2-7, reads GAGVSQSPSNKVTEKGKDVELRCDPISGHTALYWYRQSLGQGLEFLIYFQGNSAPDKSGLPSDRFSAERTGGSVSTLTIQRTQQEDSAVYLCASSRTRDREKQYFGPGTRLTVT.

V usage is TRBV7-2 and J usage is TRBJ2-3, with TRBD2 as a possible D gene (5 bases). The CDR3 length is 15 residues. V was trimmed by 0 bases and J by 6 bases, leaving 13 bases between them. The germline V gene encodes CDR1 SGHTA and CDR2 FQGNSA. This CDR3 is CASSLASGVADTQYF. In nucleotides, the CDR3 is TGTGCCAGCAGCTTAGCTTCCGGGGTCGCGGATACGCAGTATTTT.